The source of this T cell receptor (beta chain) is a study of blood T cell repertoires in COVID-19 (dated by TCRdb to about 2020). Looking at the study overall: The collaborator samples originated in the United States, Italy and Spain and spanned the acute and convalescent phases of COVID-19. The material from the prospective study consisted of cDNA or gDNA derived from T cells, B-cell-depleted T cells, or PBMCs. Deeply sampled blood TCRbeta repertoires from subjects exposed to, actively infected with, or recovered from COVID-19 were included in the dataset. The repertoires were made available in a free public database intended to serve as a resource for research on the immune response to SARS-CoV-2. The samples were drawn from two sources: the first 160 participants of the ongoing ImmuneRACE study, and 1,000 to 1,500 subjects contributed by 6 global collaborators. The sample metadata nearly always contained a de-identified subject ID, COVID-19 status, age in years and sex. HLA class I and class II types, where available, came from metadata supplied by the sample provider rather than from assay-based typing. What the authors observed across the whole study: Clinical and demographic metadata were provided uncurated, with the amount varying by source and participant.

CDR1 and CDR2 are drawn from the germline V gene: SGHRS, YFSETQ. The CDR3 numbers 13 residues from cysteine through phenylalanine. Of all the DNA, just the CDR3 is kept, 39 bases in frame from base 1. V is pared back by 0 bases and J by 5 bases, with 8 bases lying between the germline termini. Participants in the prospective study were aged roughly 18 to 95 years, lived in approximately 26 United States geographic areas, and enrolled through a virtual design. To assign participants to cohorts, the prospective study relied on clinical history that participants themselves reported in a screening survey and a study questionnaire. Recovered participants in ImmuneRACE Cohort 3 were defined by two consecutive negative NP/OP PCR tests, clearance by a healthcare professional, or resolution of symptoms. Each participant in the prospective study had whole blood, serum and a nasopharyngeal or oropharyngeal swab collected by mobile phlebotomists. Participants in the prospective study had the option to provide additional blood draws and questionnaires over an approximately two-month period. Blood samples from the prospective study were shipped frozen or at room temperature prior to DNA extraction.

TCRbeta CDR3 regions were amplified from genomic DNA using the immunoSEQ Assay, a bias-controlled multiplex PCR. Concerning the study's data processing: Within the assay, amplification of reference gene primers was used to estimate how many nucleated cells each sample contained. To quantify the absolute abundance of each unique TCRbeta CDR3 rearrangement, sequence reads were collapsed and filtered. Productive Simpson clonality was computed per sample as the square root of Simpson's diversity index over productive rearrangements. TCRdb provides this immuneACCESS table in a form limited to in-frame rearrangements. Some clones are lacking; in checked studies, under half of them reflect an unresolved V gene, and why the rest are absent is not known. The V and J calls and clone size are taken from that table; D and trimming were inferred from the DNA. A total of hundreds of thousands of clones appear in this sample, around 87% of them only once. The ten largest make up roughly 0.99% of the sample.

For this clone: The antigen it recognizes is unknown. No much larger clonotype is one base removed from it; base qualities were not supplied.

This receptor was obtained from a man aged 18 to 35 who had recovered from COVID-19. The sequence joins TRBV5-1 to TRBJ2-5, with the identity of the D gene unclear. The material sequenced was PBMCs or T cells enriched from blood (not recorded which). CDR3 reads: CASSLGPEETQYF. The nucleotides read TGCGCCAGCAGCTTGGGTCCGGAGGAGACCCAGTACTTC. Full variable domain (CDR3 extended with the reference TRBV5-1 and TRBJ2-5 proteins): KAGVTQTPRYLIKTRGQQVTLSCSPISGHRSVSWYQQTPGQGLQFLFEYFSETQRNKGNFPGRFSGRQFSNSRSEMNVSTLELGDSALYLCASSLGPEETQYFGPGTRLLVL.